This passage covers 22 T cell receptor beta chains from one sample sequenced in a study of shared clonotypes between healthy human individuals. TCRdb keeps only in-frame clones here, not all; method: immunoSEQ multiplex PCR. Of 450,000 to 600,000 clones in the sample, approximately 85% were seen once. Sequencing used PBMCs. The receptors come from a middle-aged woman in good health. Some clones in this sample may be carry-over from other donors' samples.

The rearrangement links TRBV4-2 to TRBJ1-2; D may be TRBD1 (6 bases). The length of the CDR3 is 18 residues. Germline-derived CDR1 and CDR2 are LGHNA and YNFKEQ. Trimming took off 0 bases at V and 2 bases at J, with 19 bases between the two ends. Written as DNA, the CDR3 is TGTGCCAGCAGCCAAGAGTCGGCCTCCGGGACACCAAACTATGGCTACACCTTC. Its protein is CASSQESASGTPNYGYTF.

The chain has TRBV5-6 and TRBJ2-5; unclear D gene. The germline V gene has CDR1 SGHDT and CDR2 YYEEEE. Trimming removed 1 base from V and 5 bases from J, with 12 bases in between. This CDR3 contains 14 residues. CDR3 in amino acids: CASSLYRSFETQYF. CDR3 nucleotide sequence: TGTGCCAGCAGCTTGTACCGATCATTCGAGACCCAGTACTTC. Based on the CDR3 plus reference TRBV5-6 and TRBJ2-5, the full variable domain is DAGVTQSPTHLIKTRGQQVTLRCSPKSGHDTVSWYQQALGQGPQFIFQYYEEEERQRGNFPDRFSGHQFPNYSSELNVNALLLGDSALYLCASSLYRSFETQYFGPGTRLLVL.

The genes are TRBV5-4 and TRBJ2-3, with D tentatively TRBD2 (6 bases). The germline gives CDR1 SGHNT, CDR2 YYREEE (reference sequence). The CDR3 sequence is 13 residues long. Trimming left V 4 bases short and J 3 bases short, with 9 bases between. The CDR3 loop is CASSRESTDTQYF. CDR3 coding DNA: TGTGCCAGCAGCCGGGAGAGTACAGATACGCAGTATTTT.

The chain joins TRBV28 to TRBJ1-2, with TRBD1 identical over 7 bases. Per the germline V gene, CDR1 is MDHEN and CDR2 is SYDVKM. The CDR3 is 15 amino acids. The trim removed 5 bases at V and 7 bases at J, leaving 13 bases unmatched. CDR3 protein: CASSPSRGGYFGYTF. CDR3 bases: TGTGCCAGCAGTCCCTCGAGAGGGGGCTATTTTGGCTACACCTTC.

The V and J genes are TRBV29-1 and TRBJ1-1, with 8 bases matching TRBD1. The CDR3 totals 14 residues. V trimming: 3 bases; J trimming: 4 bases; junction bases outside the gene matches: 7. From germline, CDR1 is SQVTM and CDR2 ANQGSEA. CDR3 bases: TGCAGCGTTGATTCCGACAGGGGATCCACTGAAGCTTTCTTT. Residues: CSVDSDRGSTEAFF. The whole variable domain, filled in from reference TRBV29-1 and TRBJ1-1, reads SAVISQKPSRDICQRGTSLTIQCQVDSQVTMMFWYRQQPGQSLTLIATANQGSEATYESGFVIDKFPISRPNLTFSTLTVSNMSPEDSSIYLCSVDSDRGSTEAFFGQGTRLTVV.

This rearrangement joins TRBV6-6 to TRBJ2-6; D may correspond to TRBD1 or TRBD2 (5 bases each). Trimming left V 6 bases short and J 1 base short, with 10 bases between. The CDR3 totals 15 residues. Germline V gene data show CDR1 as MNHNY and CDR2 as SVGAGI (reference sequence). CDR3 coding DNA: TGTGCCAGCAGGCCGAGGGGTTCTGGGGCCAACGTCCTGACTTTC. It translates to CASRPRGSGANVLTF.

The chain couples TRBV28 to TRBJ2-1, with 7 bases matching TRBD2. Germline-derived CDR1 and CDR2 are MDHEN and SYDVKM. The V and J ends lost 2 bases and 1 base, in that order; junction bases with no gene match: 8. CDR3 length equals 17 residues. The chain's CDR3 is CASSLRLAGGSYNEQFF. CDR3 coding DNA: TGTGCCAGCAGTTTACGACTAGCAGGAGGATCCTACAATGAGCAGTTCTTC.

J is TRBJ2-7 and V is TRBV18; a weak D match, TRBD2 (5 bases). The CDR3 consists of 14 residues. The germline V gene encodes CDR1 KGHSH and CDR2 LQKENI. V was trimmed by 4 bases and J by 7 bases, leaving 17 bases between them. In nucleotides, the CDR3 is TGTGCCAGCTCACGCCTGGTGGTCGGGGAGGAGCAGTACTTC. It codes for CASSRLVVGEEQYF.

A remark on this clone: A single base separates this from a much larger clone, so it may be a read error. The identical CDR3 is also encoded by other nucleotide sequences in the sample. The CDR3 nucleotides are TGTGCCAGCAGTTTATCTCGGAACACTGAAGCTTTCTTT. Protein: CASSLSRNTEAFF. This chain uses TRBV27 with TRBJ1-1; D is ambiguous. Trimming removed 0 bases at V and 1 base at J, with 3 bases between. This CDR3 has 13 residues. The germline V gene has CDR1 MNHEY and CDR2 SMNVEV (reference sequence).

The CDR3 nucleotides are TGTGCCTGGAGTCCGGGAGGGCCGTCAGATACGCAGTATTTT. It codes for CAWSPGGPSDTQYF. The chain carries TRBV30 and TRBJ2-3, with 8 bases aligning to TRBD2. V lost 2 bases and J lost 4; bases outside the gene matches: 5. CDR1 is GTSNPN, CDR2 SVGIG, per germline (reference sequence). The CDR3 is made up of 14 amino acids.

The chain employs TRBV9 and TRBJ2-1; D is tentatively TRBD1 or TRBD2 (5 bases each). The CDR3 sequence is 15 residues long. The V gene's germline CDR1 is SGDLS and CDR2 YYNGEE. Trimming pared 4 bases from V and 4 bases from J, leaving 15 bases between. CDR3 DNA: TGTGCCAGCAGCCTTGGGGGACCGACATACAATGAGCAGTTCTTC. Its translation: CASSLGGPTYNEQFF.

The chain combines TRBV19 with TRBJ1-3, with D maybe TRBD1 (5 bases). The V end lost 5 bases, the J end lost 0 bases, and 17 bases lay between the germline ends. There are 17 residues in the CDR3. The germline V gene encodes CDR1 LNHDA and CDR2 SQIVND (reference sequence). The CDR3 nucleotides read TGTGCCAGTAGTCCCCGCTCGCGACAGAACTCTGGAAACACCATATATTTT. Translating gives CASSPRSRQNSGNTIYF.

The chain joins TRBV6-5 to TRBJ1-4; possible D gene TRBD1, 6 bases. The CDR3 totals 14 residues. The germline V gene has CDR1 MNHEY and CDR2 SVGAGI. V was clipped by 5 bases and J by 2 bases, with 9 bases between them. CDR3 loop: CASSRTVTNEKLFF. CDR3 in DNA: TGTGCCAGCAGTCGGACAGTGACTAATGAAAAACTGTTTTTT.

This clone has only one observation. The chain recombines TRBV29-1 with TRBJ2-1; D uncertain. From germline, CDR1 is SQVTM and CDR2 ANQGSEA. The CDR3 is 17 amino acids. V was trimmed by 6 bases and J by 8 bases, leaving 29 bases between them. The CDR3 coding sequence is TGCAGCGTGGACCAAAACCGTTGGGTCACAACTGTGGATGAGCAGTTCTTC. Protein product: CSVDQNRWVTTVDEQFF.

This clone was detected ten times or more. The chain carries TRBV5-4 and TRBJ1-1; tentatively, D is TRBD1 (6 bases). V lost 0 bases, J lost 1 base, and 7 bases lay in between. The germline V gene encodes CDR1 SGHNT and CDR2 YYREEE (reference sequence). The CDR3 is made up of 14 amino acids. The CDR3 DNA reads as TGTGCCAGCAGCTTGGGGGGGCGGAACACTGAAGCTTTCTTT. Its translation is CASSLGGRNTEAFF.

This chain connects TRBV14 to TRBJ2-5, with D tentatively TRBD1 or TRBD2 (6 bases each). Germline loops: CDR1 SGHDN, CDR2 FVKESK. Trimming shortened V by 3 bases and J by 5 bases, and 10 bases separated the two germline ends. There are 13 residues in the CDR3. In DNA, the CDR3 is TGTGCCAGCAGCCACCGGGGGCAGGAGACCCAGTACTTC. Translating it yields CASSHRGQETQYF.

The chain carries TRBV18 and TRBJ2-5, with D unclear. Germline V gene lookup returns CDR1 KGHSH and CDR2 LQKENI. Deletions cut 0 bases from V and 7 bases from J, with 12 bases between. CDR3 length equals 14 residues. The CDR3 sequence is CASSPPVRPGTQYF. The CDR3 DNA is TGTGCCAGCTCACCACCGGTCCGCCCCGGGACCCAGTACTTC.

This rearrangement joins TRBV27 to TRBJ2-5, with a possible D match to TRBD1 (6 bases). The CDR3 has 16 residues. Between the trimmed V and J ends, which lost 5 bases and 2 bases, there was a span of 18 bases. CDR1 and CDR2 from the germline V gene are MNHEY and SMNVEV (reference sequence). The CDR3 reads CASSSTGWRRQETQYF. The CDR3, as DNA: TGTGCCAGCAGTAGCACAGGGTGGCGGAGGCAAGAGACCCAGTACTTC.

The sample holds a few counts of this clone. The chain has TRBV27 and TRBJ2-7; D gene ambiguous. V was cut by 7 bases and J by 1 base, with 11 bases left in between. The CDR3 has 13 residues. Germline lookup yields CDR1 MNHEY and CDR2 SMNVEV (reference sequence). The CDR3 loop reads CASTRLGSYEQYF. CDR3 nucleotide sequence: TGTGCCAGCACTCGTTTGGGATCCTACGAGCAGTACTTC.

V is TRBV6-5 and J is TRBJ1-4, with D maybe TRBD1 (5 bases). The CDR3 is 15 residues long. In germline, CDR1 is MNHEY, CDR2 SVGAGI. V lost 0 bases and J lost 7, with 12 bases in between. The CDR3 nucleotides read TGTGCCAGCAGTTACTCGACCCAGGGAGGTGAAAAACTGTTTTTT. As protein: CASSYSTQGGEKLFF.

This chain links TRBV2 with TRBJ2-7; 8 bases match TRBD1. The CDR3 loop spans 14 amino acids. Unmatched junction bases numbered 12, after V lost 8 bases and J lost 6 bases. The germline CDR1 and CDR2 sequences are SNHLY and FYNNEI. CDR3 amino acids: CASRDRTLAGEQYF. The CDR3 coding sequence is TGTGCCAGCCGGGACAGGACTCTAGCAGGCGAGCAGTACTTC.

The V call is TRBV29-1, the J call TRBJ1-1; D is unclear. V dropped 6 bases and J dropped 6 bases, with 20 bases sitting between them. Germline V gene sequence: CDR1 SQVTM, CDR2 ANQGSEA. CDR3 size: 14 residues. CDR3 protein: CSVVPGLLGAEAFF. CDR3 coding DNA: TGCAGCGTAGTCCCGGGCCTACTAGGAGCTGAAGCTTTCTTT.